This entry lists 3 T cell receptor beta chains sequenced from one sample in a study of vaccination effects on CD4 cells after COVID-19 (dated by TCRdb to 2021 to 2024). Receptors were amplified or captured by the immunoSEQ multiplex PCR assay. Sourced from immuneACCESS, this table was stored by TCRdb with only in-frame sequences that have V and J called. A share of the clones is absent; for the studies checked, an unresolved V gene accounts for under half, and the remainder has no known explanation. For this sample the table gives about 50,000 clones, of which 65% to 75% were detected only once. The ten largest clones add up to about 16% of the sample. No antigen has been assigned to these receptors. The ViraFEST assay stimulated PBMC with viral peptide pools and then used TCR sequencing to identify antigen-specific CD4+ T cell clonotypes by expansion. After less than 13 days of culture, CD4+ T cells were isolated with the EasySep CD4+ T cell isolation kit. Two doses of either the BNT162b2 or the mRNA-1273 mRNA SARS-CoV-2 vaccine were administered to participants.

The source material was CD4+ T cells from PBMCs cultured with HCoV-OC43 spike peptides, sampled after COVID-19 vaccination. What this sample's cell subset or site label stands for: HCoV-OC43 spike overlapping peptide pool stimulation. The source of these receptors is a human donor who received a COVID-19 vaccine.

There are a few counts of this clone. This chain links TRBV7-2 with TRBJ2-2; D gene ambiguous. The V and J ends lost 7 bases and 5 bases respectively, with 14 bases between them. The germline V gene has CDR1 SGHTA and CDR2 FQGNSA. This CDR3 is built from 14 residues. In DNA, the CDR3 is TGTGCCAGCATCATAGTGCAAGGGACCGGGGAGCTGTTTTTT. Encoded protein: CASIIVQGTGELFF.

This clone was seen a few times. The chain combines TRBV27 with TRBJ1-2, with D perhaps TRBD1 (5 bases). CDR3 size: 14 residues. Trimming took off 5 bases at V and 9 bases at J, with 19 bases between the two ends. Germline V CDR1 and CDR2: MNHEY, SMNVEV (reference sequence). The CDR3 nucleotides are TGTGCCAGCAGTGATATTTTGGGGGGAAGTCGCTACACCTTC. The encoded protein is CASSDILGGSRYTF.

The chain joins TRBV5-6 to TRBJ2-1, with 11 bases matching TRBD2. Trimming took 6 bases from V and 5 from J; bases not matched to a gene: 16. Germline V gives CDR1 SGHDT, CDR2 YYEEEE. The CDR3 has 18 residues. The CDR3 sequence: CASTGGGSGRARNNEQFF. The CDR3 DNA sequence: TGTGCCAGCACTGGAGGGGGTAGCGGGAGGGCCCGAAACAATGAGCAGTTCTTC.